This TCR beta chain was sequenced in a study of control samples from healthy donors and cancer patients. The CDR3 has 17 amino acids. Trimming took 0 bases from V and 0 from J, leaving 11 bases between them. CDR1 MNHEY and CDR2 SVGEGT come from the germline V gene. Only in-frame clones appear in the TCRdb table, and some are missing; sequencing was by immunoSEQ multiplex PCR. The sample records just under 65,000 clones, approximately 85% being singletons. The receptor was isolated from a man aged 35 to 55 in good health. Source material: blood. V gene TRBV6-2 or TRBV6-3 combines with J gene TRBJ2-2; D gene unclear. This chain's CDR3 is CASSYSVRTSNTGELFF. The CDR3 DNA is TGTGCCAGCAGTTACTCGGTCCGTACTTCGAACACCGGGGAGCTGTTTTTT.